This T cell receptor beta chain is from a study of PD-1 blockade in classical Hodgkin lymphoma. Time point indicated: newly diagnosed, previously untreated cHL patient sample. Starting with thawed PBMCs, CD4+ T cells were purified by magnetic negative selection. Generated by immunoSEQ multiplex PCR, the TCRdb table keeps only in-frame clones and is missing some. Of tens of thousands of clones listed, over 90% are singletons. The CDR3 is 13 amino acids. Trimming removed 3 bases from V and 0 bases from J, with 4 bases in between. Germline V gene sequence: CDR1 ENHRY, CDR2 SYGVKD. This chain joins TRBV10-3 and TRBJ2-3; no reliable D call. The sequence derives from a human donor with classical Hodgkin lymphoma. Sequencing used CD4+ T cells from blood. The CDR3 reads CAISETSTDTQYF. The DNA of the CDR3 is TGTGCCATCAGTGAAACAAGCACAGATACGCAGTATTTT.